This is a list of T cell receptor beta chains from one sample in a study of breast tumors, draining lymph nodes, adjacent tissues. Each CDR3 protein is one row after TCRdb ran MiXCR on the multiplex PCR reads. The table shows fewer than 300,000 distinct CDR3 sequences, with roughly 32% occurring only once. Sequencing input: axillary lymph node tissue. Receptor source: a female donor with breast cancer. Some clones in this sample may be carry-over from other donors' samples. Each CDR3 is given with its conserved first and last residue. D genes are given only for firm matches. Expanded clones are given a class, and other clones once, few, many or no size at all.

TRBJ1-6,TRBV12-3/TRBV12-4,many,NA,12,CASRGGGAPLHF,TGTGCCAGCAGGGGGGGGGGCGCACCCCTCCACTTT
TRBJ2-2,TRBV5-1,many,TRBD1,14,CASSLGQGSGELFF,TGCGCCAGCAGCTTGGGACAGGGCTCCGGGGAGCTGTTTTTT
TRBJ1-3,TRBV5-1,many,NA,13,CASSPPGVNTIYF,TGCGCCAGCAGCCCGCCCGGGGTCAACACCATATATTTT
TRBJ2-1,TRBV3-1,many,TRBD2,17,CASSQAVGGRGHNEQFF,TGTGCCAGCAGCCAGGCTGTAGGCGGGAGAGGCCACAATGAGCAGTTCTTC
TRBJ2-1,TRBV11-2,many,TRBD2,16,CASSSRGTTHGNEQFF,TGTGCCAGCAGCTCCCGAGGGACTACCCATGGGAATGAGCAGTTCTTC
TRBJ2-1,TRBV2,NA,NA,13,CASFGVAYNEQFF,TGTGCTAGCTTCGGGGTCGCCTACAATGAGCAGTTCTTC
TRBJ2-5,TRBV6-6,many,NA,14,CASSYSGKQETQYF,TGTGCCAGCAGTTACTCGGGGAAACAAGAGACCCAGTACTTC
TRBJ1-6,TRBV28,many,NA,14,CASSFPENNSPLHF,TGTGCCAGCAGTTTTCCAGAAAATAATTCACCCCTCCACTTT
TRBJ2-3,TRBV20-1,once,TRBD2,14,CSAILGTSGGTQYF,TGCAGTGCTATCTTGGGGACTAGCGGGGGTACGCAGTATTTT
TRBJ2-1,TRBV9,many,TRBD2,15,CASSGGTSGSTKQFF,TGTGCCAGCAGCGGGGGGACTAGCGGGAGTACTAAGCAGTTCTTC
TRBJ1-6,TRBV6-5,NA,NA,13,CASRFRAPSPLHF,TGTGCCAGCAGATTCAGGGCTCCCTCACCCCTCCACTTT
TRBJ1-5,TRBV6-2/TRBV6-3,many,NA,13,CASSSNRAQPQHF,TGTGCCAGCAGTTCGAACAGGGCTCAGCCCCAGCATTTT
TRBJ2-2,TRBV7-3,NA,TRBD1,14,CASSLISGGGELFF,TGTGCCAGCAGCTTAATTTCAGGGGGCGGGGAGCTGTTTTTT
TRBJ1-1,TRBV12-3/TRBV12-4,many,NA,13,CASSLARDTEAFF,TGTGCCAGCAGTTTAGCACGGGACACTGAAGCTTTCTTT
TRBJ2-2,TRBV2,many,NA,13,CASRGSFTGELFF,TGTGCCAGCAGGGGGAGTTTCACCGGGGAGCTGTTTTTT
TRBJ2-5,TRBV9,many,TRBD2,15,CASSGGLEIRETQYF,TGTGCCAGCAGCGGGGGACTAGAAATACGGGAGACCCAGTACTTC
TRBJ2-1,TRBV7-2,NA,NA,11,CASSSTGDEQF,TGTGCCAGCAGCTCTACGGGGGATGAGCAGTTC
TRBJ1-5,TRBV2,NA,NA,14,CASKEVQIQETQHF,TGTGCCAGCAAAGAGGTACAGATCCAAGAGACCCAGCATTTT
TRBJ2-7,TRBV29-1,many,NA,11,CSVRVRDEQYF,TGCAGCGTCAGGGTGCGCGACGAGCAGTACTTC
TRBJ1-5,TRBV12-3/TRBV12-4,many,NA,13,CASSGTETQPQHF,TGTGCCAGCAGCGGCACAGAAACCCAGCCCCAGCATTTT
TRBJ1-5,TRBV10-1,few,NA,14,CARPTGPRNQPQHF,TGCGCCAGGCCCACAGGGCCCCGCAATCAGCCCCAGCATTTT
TRBJ1-5,TRBV12-3/TRBV12-4,many,NA,12,CASSSANQPQHF,TGTGCCAGCAGTTCCGCAAATCAGCCCCAGCATTTT
TRBJ2-2,TRBV30,NA,NA,11,CACRGTGELFF,TGTGCCTGCAGGGGCACCGGGGAGCTGTTTTTT
TRBJ2-7,TRBV27,few,NA,15,CASSLFPRASYEQYF,TGTGCCAGCAGTTTATTTCCCAGGGCCTCCTACGAGCAGTACTTC
TRBJ2-5,TRBV2,many,TRBD2,14,CASRRTSEVGTQYF,TGTGCCAGCAGGAGGACTAGCGAGGTCGGGACCCAGTACTTC
TRBJ2-7,TRBV15,many,NA,13,CATSRDEVGEQYF,TGTGCCACCAGCAGAGATGAGGTTGGCGAGCAGTACTTC
TRBJ2-3,TRBV20-1,NA,NA,15,CSARGQGSSTHTQYF,TGCAGTGCTAGAGGACAAGGATCAAGCACACATACGCAGTATTTT
TRBJ1-2,TRBV7-9,NA,NA,11,CASSYGTGYTF,TGTGCCAGCAGCTACGGGACAGGCTACACCTTC